This TCR beta chain was obtained from a study of graft-versus-host responses after intestinal transplantation. CDR1 is MNHEY, CDR2 SVGAGI, per germline. The germline V and J ends were trimmed by 2 bases and 8 bases, with 15 bases remaining between them. The CDR3 sequence is 14 residues long. Sequenced by immunoSEQ multiplex PCR; TCRdb stores in-frame clones only, minus some. This table holds under 30,000 clones, 90% found once. This specimen was PBMCs, taken almost 40 days after intestinal transplant. This clonotype was sampled from a human patient who received an intestinal transplant, so some T cells may come from the graft donor. The chain couples TRBV6-5 to TRBJ1-2, with D maybe TRBD1 (5 bases). The CDR3 loop is CASSYTAGIGGYTF. CDR3 DNA: TGTGCCAGCAGTTACACGGCAGGGATCGGCGGCTACACCTTC.